The rows below give T cell receptor beta chains drawn from one sample of a study of T cell repertoires in cytomegalovirus infection. No antigen is known for these receptors. Via MiXCR, TCRdb re-called the reads, giving one row per CDR3 protein. The repertoire consists of about 83,000 distinct CDR3 sequences, with over 25% occurring once and the leading ten covering over 60%. The input for sequencing was CD8+ T cells from cultured PBMCs, taken from culture after CMV antigen stimulation. The origin of the receptors is a human donor in good health (CMV status not recorded). Some clones in this sample may be carry-over from other donors' samples. CDR3s include the opening cysteine and the closing phenylalanine or tryptophan. Each record gives: V gene, CDR3 length, D gene, clone size, J gene, CDR3 DNA, CDR3 protein. D genes are given only for firm matches. Rows give clone size only sometimes, using once, few, many, or a class for an expanded clone.

TRBV6-2/TRBV6-3	16	TRBD2	many	TRBJ2-1	TGTGCCAGCAGTGCCGGGCGGGGGGGCTCCTACAATGAGCAGTTCTTC	CASSAGRGGSYNEQFF
TRBV7-8	17	.	many	TRBJ1-4	TGTGCCAGCAGCTTGGGGAATATCGGGGAGGTCGGTGAAAAACTGTTTTTT	CASSLGNIGEVGEKLFF
TRBV5-6	13	.	.	TRBJ1-1	TGTGCCAGCAGCTTTGCGGGGGGGACTGAAGCTTTCTTT	CASSFAGGTEAFF
TRBV12-3/TRBV12-4	15	.	many	TRBJ1-1	TGTGCCAGCAGTGGCGATTCGGGGGTAGGCACTGAAGCTTTCTTT	CASSGDSGVGTEAFF
TRBV27	16	TRBD1	few	TRBJ2-1	TGTGCCAGCAGAATGACGTCACAGGGGGCGCGAAATGAGCAGTTCTTC	CASRMTSQGARNEQFF
TRBV7-8	13	.	many	TRBJ2-1	TGTGCCAGCAGTTTGGAGGTATACAATGAGCAGTTCTTC	CASSLEVYNEQFF
TRBV10-3	15	.	few	TRBJ1-1	TGTGCCTCCGAGGGTAGGGAACGCGGGAACACTGAAGCTTTCTTT	CASEGRERGNTEAFF
TRBV7-9	16	.	.	TRBJ1-3	TGTGCCAGCAGCACCTCGCTCACTCCTTCTGGAAACACCATATATTTT	CASSTSLTPSGNTIYF
TRBV5-1	13	.	.	TRBJ1-1	TGCGCCAGCAGCTCCGAGGAGAACACTGAAGCTTTCTTT	CASSSEENTEAFF
TRBV2	11	.	many	TRBJ1-1	TGTGCCAGCAGTGAGAACACTGAAGCTTTCTTT	CASSENTEAFF
TRBV7-9	13	.	few	TRBJ2-1	TGTGCCAGCAGCTTAAGAGAAGGCCATGAGCAGTTCTTC	CASSLREGHEQFF
TRBV5-6	15	.	few	TRBJ1-1	TGTGCCAGCAGCTTCAACCTGGGGGCGAACACTGAAGCTTTCTTT	CASSFNLGANTEAFF
TRBV12-3/TRBV12-4	12	.	.	TRBJ1-1	TGTGCCAGCAGGGGGCGGGCCACTGAAGCTTTCTTT	CASRGRATEAFF
TRBV12-3/TRBV12-4	14	TRBD1	.	TRBJ2-3	TGTGCCAGCAGCCCCCAGGGGGGCACAGATACGCAGTATTTT	CASSPQGGTDTQYF
TRBV10-2	11	.	.	TRBJ2-7	TGCGCCAGCAGTGAGGGCCCCGAGCAGTACTTC	CASSEGPEQYF
TRBV20-1	14	.	few	TRBJ1-2	TGCAGTGCTCCATCAGGTCGGGGAAACTATGGCTACACCTTC	CSAPSGRGNYGYTF
TRBV7-9	17	TRBD1	few	TRBJ1-1	TGTGCCAGCAGCTTAGAGTTGAGGGGGCGGTACGACACTGAAGCTTTCTTT	CASSLELRGRYDTEAFF
TRBV19	16	.	.	TRBJ1-5	TGTGCCAGTAGTACGGGATCGATTGGGGTATATCAGCCCCAGCATTTT	CASSTGSIGVYQPQHF
TRBV19	14	.	.	TRBJ1-1	TGTGCCAGTAGCCTAGTAGCCCTGAACACTGAAGCTTTCTTT	CASSLVALNTEAFF
TRBV7-6	15	.	many	TRBJ1-6	TGTGCCAGCAGCTTAAACGGGGGCTCGGGGTCACCCCTCCACTTT	CASSLNGGSGSPLHF
TRBV27	15	TRBD1	few	TRBJ1-3	TGTGCCAGCAGCTCTACAGGGGCCCCTGGAAACACCATATATTTT	CASSSTGAPGNTIYF
TRBV4-2	15	TRBD2	few	TRBJ2-5	TGTGCCAGCAGCGACGGGACTAGCGGGGGGGAGACCCAGTACTTC	CASSDGTSGGETQYF
TRBV27	15	TRBD2	few	TRBJ2-5	TGTGCCAGCAGTACTCGAGGGGCGCGGGGGGAGACCCAGTACTTC	CASSTRGARGETQYF
TRBV12-3/TRBV12-4	12	.	.	TRBJ2-7	TGTGCCAGCAGTTGGCCCGGACAGTTTAAGTCCTTC	CASSWPGQFKSF
TRBV9	15	.	few	TRBJ2-1	TGTGCCAGCAGCGTAGCGGGGGGCTCAAACAATGAGCAGTTCTTC	CASSVAGGSNNEQFF
TRBV28	15	TRBD1	.	TRBJ2-7	TGTGCCAGCAGTACTACCGGGACAGGGTCCTACGAGCAGTACTTC	CASSTTGTGSYEQYF
TRBV7-2	16	.	few	TRBJ2-7	TGTGCCAGCAGCTTAGCCGCAGGGGTCCCCCCCTACGAGCAGTACTTC	CASSLAAGVPPYEQYF
TRBV4-1	19	.	few	TRBJ1-6	TGCGCCAGCAGCCTTAGCTTCGGGCAGGGAGTTTCCAATAATTCACCCCTCCACTTT	CASSLSFGQGVSNNSPLHF
TRBV7-2	15	.	.	TRBJ2-3	TGTGCCAGCAGCTTGTGGAGGGGGGGCACAGATACGCAGTATTTT	CASSLWRGGTDTQYF
TRBV28	13	.	many	TRBJ2-5	TGTGCCAGCAGTTTATACTCTCAAGAGACCCAGTACTTC	CASSLYSQETQYF
TRBV7-8	19	.	.	TRBJ2-4	TGTGCCAGCAGCTTATACGTTCGGTCACAGGGTGAAGCCAAAAACATTCAGTACTTC	CASSLYVRSQGEAKNIQYF
TRBV29-1	14	.	.	TRBJ2-7	TGCAGCGTTGAAGACCCGGTTACTCCCTATGAGCAGTACTTC	CSVEDPVTPYEQYF
TRBV19	15	TRBD2	few	TRBJ2-1	TGTGCCAGTAGTACCACTAGCGTCTCCTACAATGAGCAGTTCTTC	CASSTTSVSYNEQFF
TRBV12-3/TRBV12-4	17	TRBD2	.	TRBJ2-1	TGTGCCAGCAGCATGGGACTAGCGGTAGTTTTAGGCAATGAGCAGTTCTTC	CASSMGLAVVLGNEQFF
TRBV4-1	15	.	many	TRBJ1-1	TGCGCCAGCAGCCAAGTCCTTCAGGGCTACACTGAAGCTTTCTTT	CASSQVLQGYTEAFF
TRBV7-2	15	.	few	TRBJ2-1	TGTGCCAGCAGCTTACCTGGATGGGCCTACAATGAGCAGTTCTTC	CASSLPGWAYNEQFF
TRBV5-4	15	.	.	TRBJ1-6	TGTGCCAGCAGCTTGGGTCGTGGGGCGAGTTCACCCCTCCACTTT	CASSLGRGASSPLHF
TRBV7-6	10	.	.	TRBJ2-1	TGTGCCAGCAGCTTAGCGCGTCCATTCTTC	CASSLARPFF
TRBV29-1	13	.	.	TRBJ1-2	TGCAGCGTTGAACAGGGATTTCGCCATGGCTACACCTTC	CSVEQGFRHGYTF
TRBV7-8	15	TRBD2	many	TRBJ2-7	TGTGCCAGCAGCTTCCTCGACCGGGCGGGGGACGAGCAGTACTTC	CASSFLDRAGDEQYF
TRBV5-4	13	.	.	TRBJ1-2	TGTGCCAGCCATAAAGTGGGCACCTATGGCTACACCTTC	CASHKVGTYGYTF
TRBV20-1	15	TRBD2	.	TRBJ2-7	TGCAGTGCCGGACGCGGGGGGGCGCATACCTACGAGCAGTACTTC	CSAGRGGAHTYEQYF
TRBV12-3/TRBV12-4	13	.	.	TRBJ1-5	TGTGCCAGCAGTTTAAGTGGTGATCAGCCCCAGCATTTT	CASSLSGDQPQHF
TRBV5-5	13	.	.	TRBJ1-1	TGTGCCAGCAGCCCGGAGGGGGACACTGAAGCTTTCTTT	CASSPEGDTEAFF
TRBV7-2	17	TRBD2	many	TRBJ2-3	TGTGCCAGCAGCCCTGGACTAGCGGGGGGGTGGGGAGATACGCAGTATTTT	CASSPGLAGGWGDTQYF
TRBV5-6	19	TRBD1	.	TRBJ2-2	TGTGCCAGCAGCTTGGCCCCCGGGACAGGGGGCTATATGACCGGGGAGCTGTTTTTT	CASSLAPGTGGYMTGELFF
TRBV27	16	.	.	TRBJ2-3	TGTGCCAGCAGTTTTTCTGGCGTGCACCCAGCAGATACGCAGTATTTT	CASSFSGVHPADTQYF
TRBV7-2	14	.	many	TRBJ1-1	TGTGCCAGCAGCTTAGGTCTCCTGAACACTGAAGCTTTCTTT	CASSLGLLNTEAFF